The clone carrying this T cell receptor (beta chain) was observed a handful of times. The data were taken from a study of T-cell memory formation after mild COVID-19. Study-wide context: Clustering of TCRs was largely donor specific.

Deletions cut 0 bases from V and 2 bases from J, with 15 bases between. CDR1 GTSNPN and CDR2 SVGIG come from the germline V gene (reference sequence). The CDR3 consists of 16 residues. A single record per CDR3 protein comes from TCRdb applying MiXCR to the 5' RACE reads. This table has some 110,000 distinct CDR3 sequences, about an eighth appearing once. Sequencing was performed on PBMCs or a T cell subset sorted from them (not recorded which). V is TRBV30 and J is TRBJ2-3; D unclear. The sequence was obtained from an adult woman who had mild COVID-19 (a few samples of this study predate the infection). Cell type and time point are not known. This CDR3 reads CAWSVLSPDSTDTQYF. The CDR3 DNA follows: TGTGCCTGGAGTGTACTCAGCCCTGACTCCACAGATACGCAGTATTTT.